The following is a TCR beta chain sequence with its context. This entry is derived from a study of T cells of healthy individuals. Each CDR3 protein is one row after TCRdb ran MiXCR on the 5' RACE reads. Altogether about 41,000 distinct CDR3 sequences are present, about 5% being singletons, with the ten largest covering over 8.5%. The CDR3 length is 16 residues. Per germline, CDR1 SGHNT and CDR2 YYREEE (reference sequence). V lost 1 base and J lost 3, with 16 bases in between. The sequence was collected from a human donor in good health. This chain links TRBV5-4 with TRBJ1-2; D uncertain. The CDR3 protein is CASSLSPWVDHYGYTF. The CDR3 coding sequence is TGTGCCAGCAGCTTGTCCCCGTGGGTTGATCACTATGGCTACACCTTC.